Each of the 9 T cell receptor beta chains below was sequenced from the same sample in a study of blood T cell repertoires in COVID-19. Here immunoSEQ multiplex PCR was the method, and the copy in TCRdb shows in-frame clones only, minus some. The repertoire holds 60,000 to 75,000 clones, under 85% seen once, with around 5.8% in the top ten. The material sequenced was peripheral blood. Receptors originate from a woman aged 70-85 years with acute or convalescent COVID-19.

This clone was found a few times. The chain links TRBV20-1 to TRBJ2-1; D is undetermined. Looked up from germline, CDR1 is DFQATT and CDR2 is SNEGSKA (reference sequence). V lost 3 bases, J lost 0 bases, and 6 bases lay in between. CDR3 length: 13 amino acids. Written as DNA, the CDR3 is TGCAGTGCTAGTTATAGCTCCTACAATGAGCAGTTCTTC. Protein: CSASYSSYNEQFF.

This clone appeared a single time. This sequence joins TRBV20-1 and TRBJ2-7, with TRBD1 identical over 7 bases. CDR1 is DFQATT and CDR2 is SNEGSKA in the germline V gene (reference sequence). With 3 bases clipped from V and 8 bases from J, the junction kept 13 bases outside the gene matches. This CDR3 is built from 14 residues. This CDR3 reads CSASRREGAQKQYF. The CDR3 DNA follows: TGCAGTGCTAGTAGGAGAGAGGGGGCGCAAAAGCAGTACTTC.

The chain joins TRBV27 to TRBJ1-5; a weak D match, TRBD1 (5 bases). V lost 1 base and J 2 bases, leaving 15 bases between the germline ends. CDR3 length: 17 amino acids. In germline, CDR1 is MNHEY, CDR2 SMNVEV (reference sequence). The CDR3 nucleotides read TGTGCCAGCAGTTTATGGGGGGACCGGGAGGGCAATCAGCCCCAGCATTTT. Its protein is CASSLWGDREGNQPQHF.

The rearrangement joins TRBV18 to TRBJ2-5, with TRBD2 matching 10 bases. Germline loops: CDR1 KGHSH, CDR2 LQKENI. The CDR3 runs to 15 residues. The V gene end was trimmed by 6 bases and the J gene end by 0 bases; junction bases not matched to a gene: 4. CDR3 sequence: CASSGLAGDQETQYF. The CDR3 DNA reads as TGTGCCAGCTCTGGGCTAGCGGGGGACCAAGAGACCCAGTACTTC.

The rearrangement joins TRBV6-5 to TRBJ1-1, with TRBD1 matching 9 bases. Germline V gives CDR1 MNHEY, CDR2 SVGAGI. CDR3 length equals 15 residues. Trimming removed 4 bases from V and 4 bases from J; junction bases left unmatched: 7. The CDR3 DNA reads as TGTGCCAGCAGTTCCCACTTGACAGGGGGCACTGAAGCTTTCTTT. Its protein is CASSSHLTGGTEAFF.

The J gene is TRBJ2-1, the V gene TRBV4-3; D remains unclear. V dropped 4 bases and J dropped 0 bases, with 7 bases sitting between them. Per germline, CDR1 LGHNA and CDR2 YSLEER. The CDR3 spans 14 residues. CDR3 in amino acids: CASSPGSSYNEQFF. In nucleotides, the CDR3 is TGCGCCAGCAGCCCTGGCTCCTCCTACAATGAGCAGTTCTTC.

This chain links TRBV5-4 with TRBJ1-1, with unresolved D. The V end lost 4 bases, the J end lost 1 base, and 11 bases lay between the germline ends. The CDR3 has 14 amino acids. Germline CDR1 and CDR2: SGHNT and YYREEE (reference sequence). The CDR3 DNA is TGTGCCAGCAGCCACGCCCGGGGGAACACTGAAGCTTTCTTT. Protein sequence: CASSHARGNTEAFF.

The chain uses TRBV28 and TRBJ1-1; D not resolved. Germline values: CDR1 MDHEN, CDR2 SYDVKM. This CDR3 contains 13 residues. V dropped 3 bases and J dropped 6 bases, with 11 bases sitting between them. The CDR3 reads CASSFRGYSEAFF. CDR3 in DNA: TGTGCCAGCAGTTTTCGGGGTTATTCTGAAGCTTTCTTT.

The chain combines TRBV20-1 with TRBJ2-3; TRBD1 aligns across 9 bases. V lost 6 bases, J lost 2 bases, and 9 bases stayed unmatched. The CDR3 sequence is 15 residues long. Germline values: CDR1 DFQATT, CDR2 SNEGSKA (reference sequence). CDR3 sequence reads: CSASGQGSLTDTQYF. The CDR3 DNA reads as TGCAGTGCAAGTGGACAGGGGTCCCTCACAGATACGCAGTATTTT.